A selection of T cell receptor beta chains follows, all from one sample in a study of CD8+ T cells in alopecia areata. The repertoire was sequenced with immunoSEQ multiplex PCR; TCRdb's copy has only in-frame clones and lacks some. Seen here are about 300,000 clones, more than 45% observed once, and the top ten hold about 1.8%. This sample comprised CD4+ T cells sorted from blood, obtained at week 24, from a patient treated with tofacitinib. Receptors were obtained from a human donor with alopecia areata. The CDR3 runs from the conserved cysteine through the conserved F or W.

j_gene | v_gene | CDR3aa
TRBJ2-1 | TRBV5-1 | CASSFSLSGGGALDEQFF
TRBJ1-1 | TRBV5-1 | CASSFGVSGGTEAFF
TRBJ2-1 | TRBV2 | CASSAGGYNEQFF
TRBJ1-5 | TRBV6-5 | CASSPGINQPQHF
TRBJ2-4 | TRBV11-2 | CASTASGTGKNIQYF
TRBJ2-7 | TRBV28 | CASSLGPIYEQYF
TRBJ2-5 | TRBV2 | CASIRGSQETQYF
TRBJ2-7 | TRBV28 | CASSYPGGTGYSYEQYF
TRBJ2-1 | TRBV6-5 | CASSPDRGGEFF
TRBJ1-2 | TRBV6-1 | CASSRDSYGYTF
TRBJ1-3 | TRBV7-9 | CAIKNLGNTIYF
TRBJ1-2 | TRBV15 | CATSSWTDLYGYTF
TRBJ2-3 | TRBV30 | CAWSTAFLTDTQYF
TRBJ1-5 | TRBV6-5 | CATQEARGNQPQHF
TRBJ2-5 | TRBV7-6 | CASSQRRGQTQYF
TRBJ2-1 | TRBV5-6 | CASSRAGLAANEQFF
TRBJ2-2 | TRBV28 | CPEGTGELFF
TRBJ2-2 | TRBV9 | CASSVRLQTGELFF
TRBJ1-5 | TRBV28 | CASRQDREDQPQHF
TRBJ2-1 | TRBV2 | CASSELWTTSNEQFF
TRBJ2-3 | TRBV5-1 | CASTTEGQTTDTQYF
TRBJ1-2 | TRBV25-1 | CASSERLQGVDGYTF
TRBJ2-7 | TRBV30 | CAWRAGTGLSYEQYF
TRBJ2-1 | TRBV27 | CASSFFGYNEQFF
TRBJ2-1 | TRBV4-2 | CASSQGTNDNEQFF
TRBJ1-1 | TRBV18 | CASSPQLDREAEAFF
TRBJ1-4 | TRBV4-1 | CASSQARDEKLFF
TRBJ1-5 | TRBV2 | CASLQDRGISNQPQHF
TRBJ2-5 | TRBV6-6 | CATWGQRGETQYF
TRBJ2-3 | TRBV2 | CASSMEADTQYF
TRBJ2-5 | TRBV5-4 | CASSLAGQGGETQYF
TRBJ2-1 | TRBV27 | CASSPAYNEQFF
TRBJ2-3 | TRBV2 | CASSEDGSGGLDTQYF
TRBJ2-7 | TRBV20-1 | CSAKDRDEQYF
TRBJ2-3 | TRBV9 | CASSVASPDTQYF
TRBJ2-7 | TRBV28 | CASTSGQGKTQQYF
TRBJ2-3 | TRBV2 | CASREAGTDTQYF
TRBJ2-4 | TRBV6-5 | CASSAKKVAIQYF
TRBJ1-4 | TRBV11-2 | CASSRLVGGKLFF
TRBJ2-7 | TRBV5-1 | CASSAGTGTYEQYF